This note documents a single T cell receptor (beta chain) sequence. What it recognizes is unknown. Despite likely unrecorded immune exposures, the donors were nominally healthy at the time of sampling. The entry originates in a study of cytomegalovirus exposure and HLA in healthy donors. Overall study: Among several hundred genotyped donors, around 77% fell in the Caucasian-associated ancestry cluster.

Study-wide results and limits: Later, an analysis showed that TCR beta chains associated with HLA were more clonally expanded than others that were equally common.

The germline V gene encodes CDR1 LNHNV and CDR2 YYDKDF (reference sequence). The CDR3 consists of 14 residues. The trim removed 3 bases at V and 10 bases at J, leaving 11 bases unmatched. PCR amplification relied on 60 Vbeta primers (plus 13 Jbeta primers). Profiled with immunoSEQ multiplex PCR; TCRdb holds only in-frame clones, not every one. The sample shows about 150,000 clones, and under 2.5% sits with its ten largest clones. The TCR sequence derives from a young man in good health and CMV-seronegative. The rearrangement links TRBV15 to TRBJ2-7, with TRBD1 matching over 8 bases. The sample consisted of PBMCs. The chain's CDR3 is CATSRVTGASLQYF. The CDR3 DNA sequence: TGTGCCACCAGCAGGGTGACAGGGGCCAGCCTACAGTACTTC.